The 11 T cell receptor beta chains in this list originate from one sample, sequenced in a study of OX40 agonist ivuxolimab in advanced cancers. Libraries were prepared by immunoSEQ multiplex PCR; TCRdb keeps only in-frame clonotypes and omits some of them. Here the sample spans roughly 70,000 clones, about 90% being singletons. This sample comprised CD4+ or CD8+ T cells sorted from blood, obtained in a trial of the OX40 agonist ivuxolimab. These receptors all stem from an adult with an advanced solid tumor such as melanoma, head and neck, liver or kidney cancer.

Of note for this clone: At one end, the junction sequence differs from germline, possibly due to a read error. This sequence joins TRBV5-4 and TRBJ1-3, with D possibly being TRBD1 (5 bases). Per the germline V gene, CDR1 is SGHNT and CDR2 is YYREEE (reference sequence). CDR3 length equals 15 residues. CDR3 residues: CAGSLAGLAGNTIYF. CDR3 nucleotides: TGTGCCGGCAGCTTGGCAGGGTTAGCAGGAAACACCATATATTTT.

The chain joins TRBV7-9 to TRBJ2-1, with D unclear. The germline gives CDR1 SEHNR, CDR2 FQNEAQ (reference sequence). Trimming left V 5 bases short and J 9 bases short, with 17 bases between. The CDR3 extends over 14 amino acids. Here the CDR3 DNA reads TGTGCCAGCAGCGCGGCCGCTGGTTCAGGTGAGCAGTTCTTC. Encoded protein: CASSAAAGSGEQFF. Based on the CDR3 plus reference TRBV7-9 and TRBJ2-1, the full variable domain is DTGVSQNPRHKITKRGQNVTFRCDPISEHNRLYWYRQTLGQGPEFLTYFQNEAQLEKSRLLSDRFSAERPKGSFSTLEIQRTEQGDSAMYLCASSAAAGSGEQFFGPGTRLTVL.

This clone was seen ten or more times. The chain recombines TRBV4-1 with TRBJ2-1; 9 positions match TRBD2. V shed 5 bases, J shed 6 bases, and the junction held 8 bases outside the gene matches. CDR3 length: 15 amino acids. In germline, CDR1 is MGHRA, CDR2 YSYEKL. The DNA of the CDR3 is TGCGCCAGCAGCGCGGGAGGGAGTCGATTCAATGAGCAGTTCTTC. It codes for CASSAGGSRFNEQFF.

In nucleotides, the CDR3 is TGTGCCAGCAGTTTAAGACCGAGTAAAAATGAAAAACTGTTTTTT. It yields the protein CASSLRPSKNEKLFF. The V gene is TRBV28, the J gene TRBJ1-4; no clear D. This CDR3 has 15 residues. The germline CDR1 and CDR2 sequences are MDHEN and SYDVKM. The V end lost 2 bases, the J end lost 5 bases, and 12 bases lay between the germline ends.

The V gene is TRBV25-1, the J gene TRBJ1-5, with 9 bases identical to TRBD1. V gave up 8 bases and J gave up 4 bases; unmatched junction bases: 9. Germline V gene lookup returns CDR1 MGHDK and CDR2 SYGVNS. The CDR3 extends over 15 amino acids. CDR3 nucleotide sequence: TGTGCCAGCTCTCTGGACAGGGGTCTTAATCAGCCCCAGCATTTT. Amino acids: CASSLDRGLNQPQHF. Using reference TRBV25-1 and TRBJ1-5 for the parts outside the CDR3, the full variable domain is EADIYQTPRYLVIGTGKKITLECSQTMGHDKMYWYQQDPGMELHLIHYSYGVNSTEKGDLSSESTVSRIRTEHFPLTLESARPSHTSQYLCASSLDRGLNQPQHFGDGTRLSIL.

The DNA of the CDR3 is TGTGCCAGTAGTTTCACCGGAGGCGGCACTGAAGCTTTCTTT. Encoded protein: CASSFTGGGTEAFF. This sequence joins TRBV19 and TRBJ1-1; no clear D gene. Germline V gene data show CDR1 as LNHDA and CDR2 as SQIVND (reference sequence). CDR3 length equals 14 residues. Trimming took 5 bases from V and 4 from J, leaving 14 bases between them.

The sample holds one count of this clone. V usage is TRBV29-1 and J usage is TRBJ1-2; D gene uncertain. Germline CDR1 SQVTM, CDR2 ANQGSEA. The V end lost 5 bases, the J end lost 2 bases, and 12 bases lay between the germline ends. This CDR3 spans 13 amino acids. CDR3 protein: CSVPKEANYGYTF. CDR3 nucleotides: TGCAGCGTTCCAAAGGAGGCAAACTATGGCTACACCTTC.

This clone is a singleton in its sample. The rearrangement links TRBV7-3 to TRBJ2-3; 9 bases are a match to TRBD1. Germline V gene data show CDR1 as SGHTA and CDR2 as FQGTGA. This CDR3 region has 15 residues. After removal of 1 base from V and 5 bases from J, the junction contained 4 bases not matched to a gene. The CDR3 protein is CASSLMGQGGDTQYF. In DNA form, the CDR3 reads TGTGCCAGCAGCTTAATGGGACAGGGAGGAGATACGCAGTATTTT. The full variable domain, in which reference TRBV7-3 and TRBJ2-3 provide the parts outside the CDR3, is GAGVSQTPSNKVTEKGKYVELRCDPISGHTALYWYRQSLGQGPEFLIYFQGTGAADDSGLPNDRFFAVRPEGSVSTLKIQRTERGDSAVYLCASSLMGQGGDTQYFGPGTRLTVL.

V gene TRBV11-2 combines with J gene TRBJ2-7; the match to TRBD2 covers 15 bases. CDR3 size: 16 residues. CDR1 and CDR2 (germline): SGHAT, FQNNGV. Trimming took 5 bases from V and 3 from J; bases not matched to a gene: 5. CDR3 amino acids: CASSPGLAGGSYEQYF. The CDR3 DNA sequence: TGTGCCAGCAGCCCCGGACTAGCGGGAGGGAGCTACGAGCAGTACTTC.

V is TRBV4-2 and J is TRBJ2-5; 9 positions match TRBD2. Germline V gene sequence: CDR1 LGHNA, CDR2 YNFKEQ. Losses at the gene ends were 5 bases for V and 2 bases for J; bases not matched to a gene: 9. The CDR3 runs 16 residues. The chain's CDR3 is CASSSRLLAGQETQYF. The CDR3 nucleotides are TGTGCCAGCAGCTCGCGACTTCTAGCGGGGCAAGAGACCCAGTACTTC.

The chain combines TRBV10-3 with TRBJ2-7; D is ambiguous. The CDR3 extends over 14 amino acids. The V and J ends lost 0 bases and 1 base respectively, with 7 bases between them. CDR1 is ENHRY and CDR2 is SYGVKD in the germline V gene. CDR3 DNA sequence: TGTGCCATCAGTGAGTCCCGCGGATCCTACGAGCAGTACTTC. Translating gives CAISESRGSYEQYF.